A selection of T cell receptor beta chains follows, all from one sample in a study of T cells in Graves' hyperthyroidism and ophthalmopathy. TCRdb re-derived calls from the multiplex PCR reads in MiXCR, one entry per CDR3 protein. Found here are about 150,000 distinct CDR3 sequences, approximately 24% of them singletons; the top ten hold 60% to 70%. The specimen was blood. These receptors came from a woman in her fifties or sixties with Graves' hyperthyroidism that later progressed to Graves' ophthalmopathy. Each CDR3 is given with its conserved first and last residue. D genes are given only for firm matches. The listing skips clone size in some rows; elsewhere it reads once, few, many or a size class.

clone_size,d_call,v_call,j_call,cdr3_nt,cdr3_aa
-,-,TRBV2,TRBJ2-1,TGTGCCAGTGCCTCGGTCGGAGGATACAATGAGCAGTTCTTC,CASASVGGYNEQFF
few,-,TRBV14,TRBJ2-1,TGTGCCAGCAGCCAAGCAGGAAATGAGCAGTTCTTC,CASSQAGNEQFF
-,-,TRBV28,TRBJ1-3,TGTGCCAGCAGTTTATCCCCTCTCGGGGTGGGGGGCTCTGGAAACACCATATATTTT,CASSLSPLGVGGSGNTIYF
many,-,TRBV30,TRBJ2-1,TGTGCCTGGAGTGTCTCCTACAATGAGCAGTTCTTC,CAWSVSYNEQFF
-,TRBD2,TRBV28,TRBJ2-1,TGTGCCAGCAGTCCCGGGACTAGCGGTGTTGAGCAGTTCTTC,CASSPGTSGVEQFF
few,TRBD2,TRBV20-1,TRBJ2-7,TGCAGTGCTAGGACCCATAGCCGGCGGGGGGGGTTTTACGAGCAGTACTTC,CSARTHSRRGGFYEQYF
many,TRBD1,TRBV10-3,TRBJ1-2,TGTGCCATCAGTGGGAGACAGGGGGTACGAAATGGCTACACCTTC,CAISGRQGVRNGYTF
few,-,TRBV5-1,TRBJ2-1,TGCGCCAGCAGCCCCTGGGGACAAGGATACAATGAGCAGTTCTTC,CASSPWGQGYNEQFF
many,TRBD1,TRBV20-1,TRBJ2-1,TGCAGTGCCAGAAAACAGGGGGTTGGCAATGAGCAGTTCTTC,CSARKQGVGNEQFF
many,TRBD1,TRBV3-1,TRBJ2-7,TGTGCCAGCAGCCATCAAGGGGGCGCGAACGAGCAGTACTTC,CASSHQGGANEQYF
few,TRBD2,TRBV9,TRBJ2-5,TGTGCCAGCAGCGTAGTGGGGACTAGCGGGAATCAAGAGACCCAGTACTTC,CASSVVGTSGNQETQYF
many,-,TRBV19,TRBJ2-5,TGTGCCAGTAGTACACAGGTCCGGGAGACCCAGTACTTC,CASSTQVRETQYF
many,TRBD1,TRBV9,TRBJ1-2,TGTGCCAGCAGCGTAGAAACAGGGGGCGCGAACTATGGCTACACCTTC,CASSVETGGANYGYTF
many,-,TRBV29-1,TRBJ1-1,TGCAGCGTTGTTGGGAACACTGAAGCTTTCTTT,CSVVGNTEAFF
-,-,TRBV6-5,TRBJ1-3,TGTGCCAGCAGTTCCCTAGGGACGGAAAACACCATATATTTT,CASSSLGTENTIYF
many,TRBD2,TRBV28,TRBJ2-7,TGTGCCAGCAGTTTGTCATGGGAGGGGAGCTACGAGCAGTACTTC,CASSLSWEGSYEQYF
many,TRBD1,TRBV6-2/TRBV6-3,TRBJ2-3,TGTGCCAGCAGTTACCCCCTCCTTGACAGGGTAGGAGATACGCAGTATTTT,CASSYPLLDRVGDTQYF
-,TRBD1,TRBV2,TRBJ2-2,TGTGCCAGCAGGATGACAGGGTCGAACACCGGGGAGCTGTTTTTT,CASRMTGSNTGELFF
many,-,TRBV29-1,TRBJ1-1,TGCAGCGTCAGACCCTCCGGGGGCTGGAACACTGAAGCTTTCTTT,CSVRPSGGWNTEAFF
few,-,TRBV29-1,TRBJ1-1,TGCAGCGTGGTGGGGTTAAACATGAACACTGAAGCTTTCTTT,CSVVGLNMNTEAFF
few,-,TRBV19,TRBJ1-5,TGTGCCAGTAGCCTTAACGACAAGGCGGTCAATCAGCCCCAGCATTTT,CASSLNDKAVNQPQHF
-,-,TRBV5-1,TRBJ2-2,TGCGCCAGCAGGACAACGGCGGCCGGGGAGCTGTTTTTT,CASRTTAAGELFF
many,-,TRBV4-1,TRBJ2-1,TGCGCCAGCAGCCAAGTACTGCGGGGCGAGGGTGAGCAGTTCTTC,CASSQVLRGEGEQFF
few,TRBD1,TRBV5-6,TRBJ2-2,TGTGCCAGCAGCCCCACAGGGGGCGCAGCCGGGGAGCTGTTTTTT,CASSPTGGAAGELFF
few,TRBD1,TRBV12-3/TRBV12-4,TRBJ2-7,TGTGCCAGCAGGCTTGGGACAGGGAGCTCCTACGAGCAGTACTTC,CASRLGTGSSYEQYF
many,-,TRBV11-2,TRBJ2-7,TGTGCCAGCAGCTCAGGGTTTCACGAGCAGTACTTC,CASSSGFHEQYF
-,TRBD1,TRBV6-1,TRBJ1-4,TGTGCCAGCAGTTCAAGGACAGGGACGGAAAAACTGTTTTTT,CASSSRTGTEKLFF
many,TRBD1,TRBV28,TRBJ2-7,TGTGCCAGCAGACCAACAGGGGCCCACGAGCAGTACTTC,CASRPTGAHEQYF
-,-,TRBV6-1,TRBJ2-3,TGTGCCGTTTTGGGGTCGAGCACAGATACGCAGTATTTT,CAVLGSSTDTQYF
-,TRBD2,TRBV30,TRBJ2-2,TGTGCCTGGTCGACTAGCGGAAACACCGGGGAGCTGTTTTTT,CAWSTSGNTGELFF
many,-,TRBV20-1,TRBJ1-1,TGCAGTGCAACGGCCGACCCATCATCCCAAGCTTTCTTT,CSATADPSSQAFF
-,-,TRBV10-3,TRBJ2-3,TGTGCCATCAGTGGACCCAAAGCGGGCTCCGGGGGCACAGATACGCAGTATTTT,CAISGPKAGSGGTDTQYF
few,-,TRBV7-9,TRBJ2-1,TGTGCCAGCAGCTTAACCGGGGGAACCTACAATGAGCAGTTCTTC,CASSLTGGTYNEQFF
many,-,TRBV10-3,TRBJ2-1,TGTGCCATCAGTGAGAGGGCGGTTCCGAATGAGCAGTTCTTC,CAISERAVPNEQFF
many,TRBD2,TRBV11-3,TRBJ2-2,TGTGCCAGCAGCAAACTAGCGGGAGGCACCGGGGAGCTGTTTTTT,CASSKLAGGTGELFF
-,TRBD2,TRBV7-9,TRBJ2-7,TGTGCCAGCACCCCCGGACTAGTGGAGAGTGAGCAGTACTTC,CASTPGLVESEQYF
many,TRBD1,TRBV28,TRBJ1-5,TGTGCCAGCAGTCCCGGACAGGCAGACAATCAGCCCCAGCATTTT,CASSPGQADNQPQHF
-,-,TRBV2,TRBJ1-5,TGTGCCAGCAGCGCTGGACAGTTTATTAGCAATCAGCCCCAGCATTTT,CASSAGQFISNQPQHF
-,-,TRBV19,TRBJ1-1,TGTGCCAGTAGCTTTAACACAGGGAACACTGAAGCTTTCTTT,CASSFNTGNTEAFF
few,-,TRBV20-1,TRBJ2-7,TGCAGTGCTAAACCTAACAGATCCCCGGCCTACGAGCAGTACTTC,CSAKPNRSPAYEQYF
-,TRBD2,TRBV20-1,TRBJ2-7,TGCAGTGCTATGAACGCCGCGGGAGCGTCCTACGAGCAGTACTTC,CSAMNAAGASYEQYF